This T cell receptor beta chain was recovered during a study of T cell changes during pregnancy in multiple sclerosis. Profiled with immunoSEQ multiplex PCR; TCRdb holds only in-frame clones, not every one. Counted here are some 70,000 clones, 80% to 95% occurring once; the ten biggest clones make up 3%. The germline CDR1 and CDR2 sequences are SGDLS and YYNGEE. V shed 2 bases and J shed 2 bases, with 11 bases lying between them. The CDR3 is 16 residues long. This sequence originates from a female donor in good health, enrolled as a control in a pregnancy study. V is TRBV9 and J is TRBJ2-6, with D perhaps TRBD2 (5 bases). Material: CD8+ T cells from peripheral blood mononuclear cells, obtained in the third trimester of pregnancy. CDR3 bases: TGTGCCAGCAGCGTTCGGGGTTCTCCTGGGGCCAACGTCCTGACTTTC. Amino acid sequence: CASSVRGSPGANVLTF.